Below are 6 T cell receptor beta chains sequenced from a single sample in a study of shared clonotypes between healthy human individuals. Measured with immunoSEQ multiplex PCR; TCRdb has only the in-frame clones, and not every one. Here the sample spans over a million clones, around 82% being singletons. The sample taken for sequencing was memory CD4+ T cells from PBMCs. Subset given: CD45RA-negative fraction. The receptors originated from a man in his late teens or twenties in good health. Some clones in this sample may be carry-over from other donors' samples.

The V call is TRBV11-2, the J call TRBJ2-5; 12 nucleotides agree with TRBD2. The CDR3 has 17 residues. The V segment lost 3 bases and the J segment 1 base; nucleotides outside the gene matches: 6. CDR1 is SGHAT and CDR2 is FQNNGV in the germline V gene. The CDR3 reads CASSFGLAGTTQETQYF. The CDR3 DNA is TGTGCCAGCAGCTTCGGACTAGCGGGAACGACCCAAGAGACCCAGTACTTC.

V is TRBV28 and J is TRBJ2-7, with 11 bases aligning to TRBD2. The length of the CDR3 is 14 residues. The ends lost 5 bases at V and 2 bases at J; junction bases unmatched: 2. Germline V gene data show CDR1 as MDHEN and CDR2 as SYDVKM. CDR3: CASSVTSGTYEQYF. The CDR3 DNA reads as TGTGCCAGCAGTGTGACTAGCGGGACCTACGAGCAGTACTTC.

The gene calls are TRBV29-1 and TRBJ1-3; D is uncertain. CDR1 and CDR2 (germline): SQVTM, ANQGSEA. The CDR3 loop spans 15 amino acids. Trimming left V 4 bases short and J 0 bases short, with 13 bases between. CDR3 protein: CSVGPDSGSGNTIYF. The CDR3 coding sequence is TGCAGCGTTGGACCCGACTCAGGCTCTGGAAACACCATATATTTT. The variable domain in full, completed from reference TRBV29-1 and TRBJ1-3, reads SAVISQKPSRDICQRGTSLTIQCQVDSQVTMMFWYRQQPGQSLTLIATANQGSEATYESGFVIDKFPISRPNLTFSTLTVSNMSPEDSSIYLCSVGPDSGSGNTIYFGEGSWLTVV.

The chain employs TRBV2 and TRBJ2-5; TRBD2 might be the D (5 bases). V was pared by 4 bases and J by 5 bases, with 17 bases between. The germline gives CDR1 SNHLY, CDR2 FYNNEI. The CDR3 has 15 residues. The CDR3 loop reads CASSVVRAGEETQYF. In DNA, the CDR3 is TGTGCCAGCAGTGTTGTTAGGGCGGGTGAGGAGACCCAGTACTTC.

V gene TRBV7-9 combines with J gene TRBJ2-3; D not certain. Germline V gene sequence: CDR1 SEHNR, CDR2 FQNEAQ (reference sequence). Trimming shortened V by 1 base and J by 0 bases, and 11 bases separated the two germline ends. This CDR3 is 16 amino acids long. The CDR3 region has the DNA TGTGCCAGCAGCTTAGTAATGCCCGCGAGCACAGATACGCAGTATTTT. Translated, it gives CASSLVMPASTDTQYF.

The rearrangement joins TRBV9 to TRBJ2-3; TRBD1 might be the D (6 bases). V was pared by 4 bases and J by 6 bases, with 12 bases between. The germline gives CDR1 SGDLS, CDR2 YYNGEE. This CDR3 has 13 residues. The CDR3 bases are TGTGCCAGCAGCCCATACGACAGGGATACGCAGTATTTT. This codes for CASSPYDRDTQYF.